This T cell receptor (beta chain) derives from a study of blood T cell repertoires in COVID-19 (dated by TCRdb to 2018 to 2021). At the level of the whole study: The collaborator samples originated in the United States, Italy and Spain and spanned the acute and convalescent phases of COVID-19. HLA class I and class II types, where available, came from metadata supplied by the sample provider rather than from assay-based typing. The dataset comprised deeply sampled blood TCRbeta repertoires from subjects exposed to, actively infected with, or recovered from COVID-19. The sample metadata nearly always contained a de-identified subject ID, COVID-19 status, age in years and sex. The material from the prospective study consisted of cDNA or gDNA derived from T cells, B-cell-depleted T cells, or PBMCs. Samples were obtained from the ongoing ImmuneRACE study (first 160 participants) and from approximately 1,200 subjects provided by 6 global collaborators. The repertoires were made available in a free public database intended to serve as a resource for research on the immune response to SARS-CoV-2. Summary of the overall study and its limitations: How much clinical and demographic metadata was included differed by source and by participant, and the metadata was provided uncurated.

The CDR1 and CDR2 encoded by the germline V gene are SGHDN and FVKESK. Measured from the cysteine to the phenylalanine, the CDR3 is 13 residues long. Only CDR3 DNA remains: 39 bases, in frame from the first base. At the junction V is shortened by 0 bases and J by 8 bases, with 7 bases in between. Whole blood was collected in K2EDTA tubes by collaborating institutions according to the institutions' own protocols. Collaborator samples were shipped for TCRbeta analysis as frozen whole blood, isolated PBMCs, or DNA extracted from either sample type. TCRbeta CDR3 regions were amplified from genomic DNA by means of the immunoSEQ Assay, a bias-controlled multiplex PCR. As for the authors' bioinformatics: The number of nucleated cells in each sample was estimated by amplification of reference gene primers within the assay. Sequence reads were collapsed and filtered to measure the absolute abundance of every unique TCRbeta CDR3 rearrangement. For each sample, productive Simpson clonality was calculated by taking the square root of Simpson's diversity index across productive rearrangements. Imported from immuneACCESS, the table was reduced by TCRdb to in-frame sequences with V and J called. These copies leave out some clones; in studies compared against another copy, an unresolved V gene accounts for under half, and the cause of the remainder is not known. The V and J calls and clone size are taken from that table; D and trimming were inferred from the DNA. Counted in this sample were roughly 100,000 clones; approximately 82% of them appeared once. Around 9.3% of the sample lies in the top ten.

This clone was picked up one time. There is no known antigen for this receptor. No per-base quality is available; no much larger clone lies one base away. Rearrangement joined TRBV14 to TRBJ2-2; the D gene is perhaps TRBD1, on 5 matching bases. Sequenced sample: peripheral blood. The TCR was taken from a man aged 65 to 79 with acute or convalescent COVID-19. The nucleotides are TGTGCCAGCAGCCAAGATGGGGCAGGGGAGCTGTTTTTT. Protein translation: CASSQDGAGELFF.